This T cell receptor beta chain stems from a study of OX40 agonist ivuxolimab in advanced cancers. Study at large: Those enrolled were around 87% male, with a mean age of about 66 years and ages from about 20 to 85. General study results and limits: Still undetermined is the antigen specificity of the expanded peripheral T cells.

The protocol was immunoSEQ multiplex PCR, while the TCRdb copy is restricted to in-frame clones and leaves out a portion. The table includes some 41,000 clones, over 75% detected once. The CDR3 runs to 13 residues. Germline V lookup: CDR1 GTSNPN, CDR2 SVGIG (reference sequence). Trimming took off 1 base at V and 4 bases at J, with 10 bases between the two ends. This clone occurred a few times. Its matching antigen is unknown. This chain joins TRBV30 and TRBJ2-5; D may match TRBD1 or TRBD2 (6 bases each). This receptor was identified in an adult with an advanced solid tumor such as melanoma, head and neck, liver or kidney cancer. The input for sequencing was CD4+ or CD8+ T cells sorted from blood, taken in a trial of the OX40 agonist ivuxolimab. The CDR3 reads CAWSAGEAETQYF. Written as DNA, the CDR3 is TGTGCCTGGAGTGCAGGGGAGGCAGAGACCCAGTACTTC.